Below, 23 T cell receptor beta chains from the same sample are listed, as sequenced in a study of vaccination effects on CD4 cells after COVID-19. ViraFEST used viral peptide pools to expand antigen-specific CD4+ T cells before sequencing. Following an approximately 9-day culture, CD4+ T cells were purified. Nucleocapsid antibodies were negative in the vaccine recipients, who had never had SARS-CoV-2 infection. Using immunoSEQ multiplex PCR, the repertoire was profiled, and TCRdb retains in-frame clones only, with some absent. The sample carries 20,000 to 30,000 clones, 76% recorded once. These TCRs' antigens remain unknown. Sequenced material: CD4+ T cells from PBMCs cultured with HCoV-NL63 spike peptides, taken before COVID-19 vaccination. These receptors originate from a human donor who received a COVID-19 vaccine.

This sequence joins TRBV19 and TRBJ2-7, with a tentative D call TRBD2 (6 bases). This CDR3 is built from 14 residues. Trimming cost V 8 bases and J 2 bases, with 16 bases left between them. Germline CDR1 and CDR2: LNHDA and SQIVND (reference sequence). In nucleotides, the CDR3 is TGTGCCAGTGCCCTTGGCGGGGTGGCCTACGAGCAGTACTTC. It codes for CASALGGVAYEQYF.

The V gene is TRBV5-6, the J gene TRBJ1-1; D not resolved. CDR1 is SGHDT, CDR2 YYEEEE, per germline. Trimming shortened V by 0 bases and J by 5 bases, and 14 bases separated the two germline ends. The CDR3 consists of 15 residues. This CDR3 reads CASSLDGPRLTEAFF. CDR3 bases: TGTGCCAGCAGCTTGGACGGACCCCGACTGACTGAAGCTTTCTTT.

This clone is medium-sized. V gene TRBV7-2 combines with J gene TRBJ2-5; D is undetermined. Germline assignment: CDR1 SGHTA and CDR2 FQGNSA. V lost 4 bases to trimming and J lost 5 bases, with 11 bases between them. The CDR3 runs to 13 residues. The CDR3 DNA follows: TGTGCCAGCAGCTCCTACCTGGAGGAGACCCAGTACTTC. Translated: CASSSYLEETQYF.

The CDR3 DNA reads TGTGCCAGCAGTGACGGAGCGGGCCCCACAGATACGCAGTATTTT. Translation gives CASSDGAGPTDTQYF. The chain joins TRBV6-4 to TRBJ2-3, with a weak D call TRBD2 (6 bases). The ends were cut back, 2 bases at V and 2 bases at J, with 11 bases in the middle. Germline values: CDR1 MRHNA, CDR2 SNTAGT. The CDR3 spans 15 residues.

The chain joins TRBV27 to TRBJ1-5; TRBD1 might be the D (6 bases). This CDR3 contains 14 residues. Germline lookup yields CDR1 MNHEY and CDR2 SMNVEV (reference sequence). V lost 2 bases, J lost 7 bases, and 12 bases lay in between. This chain's CDR3 is CASSLAGAGQPQHF. The CDR3 DNA follows: TGTGCCAGCAGTTTAGCAGGGGCCGGGCAGCCCCAGCATTTT.

The CDR3, as DNA: TGTGCCAGCAGCAAAGAGGGACAGGGGCCATACGAGCAGTACTTC. Translation: CASSKEGQGPYEQYF. The V and J genes are TRBV21-1 and TRBJ2-7; the D call of TRBD1 is as the table states it, not checked on the DNA. TRBV21-1 is a pseudogene locus. The CDR3 is 15 residues long.

V gene TRBV3-1 (or the pseudogene TRBV3-2) combines with J gene TRBJ1-6; no clear D gene. The germline V and J ends were trimmed by 1 base and 10 bases, with 17 bases remaining between them. CDR1 and CDR2 (germline): LGHDT, YNNKEL (reference sequence). This CDR3 has 16 amino acids. The CDR3 sequence is CASSQVSGLGGSPLHF. DNA of the CDR3: TGTGCCAGCAGCCAAGTTTCCGGGTTAGGAGGATCACCCCTCCACTTT.

In this sample, this clone turned up a few times. The chain has TRBV27 and TRBJ1-6; D remains unclear. Germline lookup yields CDR1 MNHEY and CDR2 SMNVEV (reference sequence). The CDR3 sequence is 15 residues long. Trimming cost V 3 bases and J 3 bases, with 9 bases left between them. Here the CDR3 reads CASSLEGRYNSPLHF. DNA of the CDR3: TGTGCCAGCAGTTTGGAGGGTCGCTATAATTCACCCCTCCACTTT.

The V call is TRBV6-2 or TRBV6-3, the J call TRBJ2-1; D is unclear. V was shortened by 5 bases and J by 7 bases, with 12 bases between the two germline ends. Looked up from germline, CDR1 is MNHEY and CDR2 is SVGEGT. The CDR3 sequence is 13 residues long. The CDR3 reads CASSPSLGNEQFF. CDR3 nucleotide sequence: TGTGCCAGCAGTCCATCGCTCGGGAATGAGCAGTTCTTC.

The rearrangement uses TRBV4-1 and TRBJ2-7; D is undetermined. Trimming shortened V by 0 bases and J by 0 bases, and 9 bases separated the two germline ends. Germline lookup yields CDR1 MGHRA and CDR2 YSYEKL. The CDR3 sequence is 15 residues long. The DNA of the CDR3 is TGCGCCAGCAGCCAAGATGGTTACGACTCCTACGAGCAGTACTTC. This codes for CASSQDGYDSYEQYF.

V gene TRBV19 combines with J gene TRBJ2-1, with 10 positions matching TRBD2. Per germline, CDR1 LNHDA and CDR2 SQIVND (reference sequence). Germline trimming cut 5 bases from V and 3 bases from J; bases unmatched to any gene: 7. The CDR3 contains 16 residues. The CDR3 spells CASSPLASGSYNEQFF. As DNA, the CDR3 is TGTGCCAGTAGTCCTCTTGCTAGCGGGAGCTACAATGAGCAGTTCTTC.

The CDR3 loop is CASRADGNTIYF. The CDR3 DNA reads as TGTGCCAGCAGAGCCGATGGAAACACCATATATTTT. This chain links TRBV6-5 with TRBJ1-3; D gene ambiguous. The V end lost 6 bases, the J end lost 3 bases, and 6 bases lay between the germline ends. This CDR3 has 12 amino acids. The germline V gene has CDR1 MNHEY and CDR2 SVGAGI.

The rearrangement joins TRBV13 to TRBJ2-7, with D possibly matching TRBD1 (5 bases). Trimming removed 3 bases from V and 1 base from J, with 16 bases in between. Per germline, CDR1 PRHDT and CDR2 FYEKMQ (reference sequence). The CDR3 is 16 residues long. The CDR3, as DNA: TGTGCCAGCAGCTTCCAGGGATGGGGAACGTCCTACGAGCAGTACTTC. Amino acid sequence: CASSFQGWGTSYEQYF.

V and J are TRBV6-6 and TRBJ1-5; a possible D gene is TRBD1 (5 bases). Germline V gene data show CDR1 as MNHNY and CDR2 as SVGAGI (reference sequence). The CDR3 totals 15 residues. V lost 7 bases, J lost 0 bases, and 13 bases lay in between. CDR3: CASKTRDSSNQPQHF. Here the CDR3 DNA reads TGTGCCAGCAAGACTAGAGACAGTAGCAATCAGCCCCAGCATTTT.

The genes are TRBV27 and TRBJ1-2; 9 nucleotides agree with TRBD1. This CDR3 region has 14 residues. J lost 5 bases, V lost 8 bases, and 9 bases had no gene match. The germline gives CDR1 MNHEY, CDR2 SMNVEV (reference sequence). For the CDR3, the DNA is TGTGCCAGCCGCAGAGGGACAGGGCCATATGGCTACACCTTC. Encoded protein: CASRRGTGPYGYTF.

This chain uses TRBV6-6 with TRBJ1-3; D call uncertain. Trimming took off 0 bases at V and 4 bases at J, with 10 bases between the two ends. Germline assignment: CDR1 MNHNY and CDR2 SVGAGI (reference sequence). This CDR3 contains 15 residues. The DNA of the CDR3 is TGTGCCAGCAGTTACTCTCCGGACGGCGGAAACACCATATATTTT. Its translation: CASSYSPDGGNTIYF.

This clone has just a few counts. This chain links TRBV10-3 with TRBJ2-3; D is perhaps TRBD2 (6 bases). The CDR3 loop spans 17 amino acids. The ends were cut back, 0 bases at V and 4 bases at J, with 17 bases in the middle. In germline, CDR1 is ENHRY, CDR2 SYGVKD. CDR3 DNA: TGTGCCATCAGTGAGTCGAGAGGCGGGGTGGGAGCAGATACGCAGTATTTT. This codes for CAISESRGGVGADTQYF.

The genes are TRBV3-1 (or the pseudogene TRBV3-2) and TRBJ2-3; the D is unclear. The germline V gene encodes CDR1 LGHDT and CDR2 YNNKEL (reference sequence). The CDR3 is 13 residues long. V lost 4 bases, J lost 1 base, and 6 bases lay in between. This chain's CDR3 is CASSLIGTDTQYF. As DNA, the CDR3 is TGTGCCAGCAGCCTCATCGGCACAGATACGCAGTATTTT.

This clone was observed a few times. The chain has TRBV5-4 and TRBJ1-2; 7 nucleotides agree with TRBD1. This CDR3 comprises 13 residues. The germline gives CDR1 SGHNT, CDR2 YYREEE (reference sequence). The junction had 4 bases not matched to a gene; V was cut back by 3 bases and J by 5 bases. The CDR3 bases are TGTGCCAGCAGCTCCCGGGACAGATATGGCTACACCTTC. Translation: CASSSRDRYGYTF.

This rearrangement joins TRBV5-4 to TRBJ2-3, with D unresolved. CDR1 SGHNT and CDR2 YYREEE come from the germline V gene (reference sequence). V lost 1 base and J 4 bases, leaving 7 bases between the germline ends. This CDR3 has 13 amino acids. The CDR3 spells CASSLLGPDTQYF. In DNA form, the CDR3 reads TGTGCCAGCAGCTTGTTAGGCCCAGATACGCAGTATTTT.

The rearrangement uses TRBV6-1 and TRBJ1-2; 9 nucleotides line up with TRBD1. V lost 6 bases, J lost 3 bases, and 8 bases stayed unmatched. Germline V gene lookup returns CDR1 MNHNS and CDR2 SASEGT. CDR3 length equals 15 residues. CDR3 in amino acids: CASRPGQGSDYGYTF. In DNA form, the CDR3 reads TGTGCCAGCAGACCCGGACAGGGGTCGGACTATGGCTACACCTTC.

J is TRBJ1-3 and V is TRBV7-9; the D is unclear. The CDR3 has 14 amino acids. Germline-derived CDR1 and CDR2 are SEHNR and FQNEAQ (reference sequence). The V end was cut by 4 bases, the J end by 0 bases, with 7 bases between. The CDR3 is CASSSGPSGNTIYF. DNA for the CDR3: TGTGCCAGCAGCTCCGGGCCCTCTGGAAACACCATATATTTT.

This chain connects TRBV4-2 to TRBJ2-1, with TRBD2 identical over 12 bases. Trimming took 2 bases from V and 7 from J; bases not matched to a gene: 6. The germline V gene has CDR1 LGHNA and CDR2 YNFKEQ. CDR3 size: 16 residues. The DNA of the CDR3 is TGTGCCAGCAGCCAAATAACCGGGACTAGCGGGAATGAGCAGTTCTTC. Protein product: CASSQITGTSGNEQFF.